What follows is one T cell receptor (beta chain) and its context. TEMRA cells were FACS-enriched, and CD8+ and CD4+ T cells were isolated negatively. Reverse transcription of roughly 0.5 to 1 ug RNA used random hexamers. The method of amplification for TCR beta CDR3 was immunoSEQ multiplex PCR, covering 54 Vbeta and 13 Jbeta. From the immunoSEQ multiplex PCR reads, TCRdb called clonotypes with MiXCR, one entry per CDR3 protein. The sample has about 400,000 distinct CDR3 sequences; around 85% are singletons. This record comes from a study of CD8 T cells in Susac syndrome. This CDR3 comprises 15 residues. Deletions cut 0 bases from V and 5 bases from J, with 14 bases between. Per germline, CDR1 MGHRA and CDR2 YSYEKL.

This TCR was sampled from a human donor with multiple sclerosis. The chain combines TRBV4-1 with TRBJ2-7, with D possibly being TRBD1 or TRBD2 (5 bases each). The sample taken for sequencing was CD8+ T cells from PBMCs. CDR3 bases: TGCGCCAGCAGCCAAGATCCAGGGACCGTGGACGAGCAGTACTTC. Amino acid sequence: CASSQDPGTVDEQYF.